This T cell receptor beta chain originates from a study of blood T cell repertoires in COVID-19. About the study: There were acute and convalescent COVID-19 samples, and they came from the United States, Italy and Spain.

The authors' processing: Reference gene primer amplification in the assay estimated nucleated cell counts. Sequencing was performed with immunoSEQ multiplex PCR; in TCRdb, only in-frame clones are kept and a portion is missing. The V and J calls and clone size were taken over from that table, and D and trimming were inferred from the DNA. The table includes approximately 300,000 clones, more than 85% detected once. V gave up 0 bases and J gave up 8 bases, with 15 bases separating them. In germline, CDR1 is SGDLS, CDR2 YYNGEE. This CDR3 region has 15 residues. A PCR-confirmed or clinician-diagnosed COVID-19 case had contacted exposed participants within 2 weeks of entry.

The specimen was PBMCs or T cells enriched from blood (not recorded which). The chain recombines TRBV9 with TRBJ2-1, with a weak D call TRBD1 (5 bases). This TCR came from a woman under 40 who had been exposed to COVID-19. CDR3 sequence (DNA): TGTGCCAGCAGCGTAGTAGGCCGCTGGGGCGATGAGCAGTTCTTC. It yields the protein CASSVVGRWGDEQFF.